What follows describes a single T cell receptor beta chain. Assay: immunoSEQ multiplex PCR; the TCRdb copy retains only in-frame clones and omits some. The data show 100,000 to 150,000 clones, over 60% seen once. The entry originates in a study of blood T cell repertoires in COVID-19. This CDR3 contains 14 residues. Germline V lookup: CDR1 WNHNN, CDR2 SYGVQD (reference sequence). V shed 2 bases and J 4 bases; nucleotides not matched to a gene: 4. The TCR sequence derives from a woman in her sixties or seventies with acute or convalescent COVID-19. The chain carries TRBV10-1 and TRBJ2-7; 8 positions agree with TRBD2. The sequenced sample consisted of peripheral blood. CDR3 coding DNA: TGCGCCAGCAGTGAGGGTCAGCGGGGGTACGAGCAGTACTTC. Translation: CASSEGQRGYEQYF.